This T cell receptor (beta chain) was captured by sequencing in a study of technical replicates of blood from several donors. Generated by immunoSEQ multiplex PCR, the TCRdb table keeps only in-frame clones and is missing some. The sample carries about 15,000 clones, approximately 88% recorded once. The CDR3 has 15 amino acids. J was trimmed by 4 bases and V by 5 bases; bases with no gene match: 7. The germline V gene encodes CDR1 KGHSH and CDR2 LQKENI. Sequencing was performed on PBMCs. The receptor was isolated from a human donor in good health. The chain links TRBV18 to TRBJ2-1; 8 nucleotides agree with TRBD2. The CDR3 reads CASSTGGLGYNEQFF. The DNA of the CDR3 is TGTGCCAGCTCAACGGGGGGGCTCGGATACAATGAGCAGTTCTTC.